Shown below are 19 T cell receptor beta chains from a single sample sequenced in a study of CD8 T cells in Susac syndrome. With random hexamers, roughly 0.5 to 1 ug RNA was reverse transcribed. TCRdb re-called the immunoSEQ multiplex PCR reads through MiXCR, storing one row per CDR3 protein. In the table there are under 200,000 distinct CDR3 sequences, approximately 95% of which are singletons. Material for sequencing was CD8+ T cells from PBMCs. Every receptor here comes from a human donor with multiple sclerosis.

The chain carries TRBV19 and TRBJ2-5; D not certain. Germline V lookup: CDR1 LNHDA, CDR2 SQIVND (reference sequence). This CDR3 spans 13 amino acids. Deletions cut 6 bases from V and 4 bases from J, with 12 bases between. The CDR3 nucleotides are TGTGCCAGTAGCTCGGGCCGTCGAGAGACCCAGTACTTC. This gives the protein CASSSGRRETQYF.

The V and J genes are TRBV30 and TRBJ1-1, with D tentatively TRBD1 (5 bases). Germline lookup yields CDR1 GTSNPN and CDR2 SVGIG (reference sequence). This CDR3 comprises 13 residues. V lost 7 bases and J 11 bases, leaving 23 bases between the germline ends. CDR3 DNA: TGTGCCTCCAATCCAGACATAACGCGGGGGGCTTTCTTT. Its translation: CASNPDITRGAFF.

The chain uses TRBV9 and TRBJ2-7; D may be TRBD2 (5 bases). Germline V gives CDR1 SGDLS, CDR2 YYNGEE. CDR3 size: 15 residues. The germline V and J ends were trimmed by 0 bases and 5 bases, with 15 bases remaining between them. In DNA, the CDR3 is TGTGCCAGCAGCGTAGGGGGAGAGCTTTTGGACGAGCAGTACTTC. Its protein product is CASSVGGELLDEQYF.

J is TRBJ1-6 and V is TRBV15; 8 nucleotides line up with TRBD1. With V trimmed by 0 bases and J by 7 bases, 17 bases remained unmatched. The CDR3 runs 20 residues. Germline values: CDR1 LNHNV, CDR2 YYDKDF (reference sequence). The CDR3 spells CATSRDLFWRLRDRNSPLHF. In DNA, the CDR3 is TGTGCCACCAGCAGAGATCTCTTTTGGAGGTTACGGGACAGGAATTCACCCCTCCACTTT.

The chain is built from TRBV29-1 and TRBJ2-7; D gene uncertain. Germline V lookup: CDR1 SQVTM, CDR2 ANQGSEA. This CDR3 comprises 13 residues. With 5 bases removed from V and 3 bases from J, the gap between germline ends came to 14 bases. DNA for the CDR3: TGCAGCGTTCTCTTACCCCCTAGCTACGAGCAGTACTTC. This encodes CSVLLPPSYEQYF.

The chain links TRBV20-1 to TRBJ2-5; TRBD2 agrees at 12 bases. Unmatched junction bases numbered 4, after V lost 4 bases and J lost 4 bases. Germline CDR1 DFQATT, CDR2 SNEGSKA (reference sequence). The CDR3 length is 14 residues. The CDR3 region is CSAKLLAGGETQYF. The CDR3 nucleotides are TGCAGTGCTAAACTACTAGCGGGAGGAGAGACCCAGTACTTC.

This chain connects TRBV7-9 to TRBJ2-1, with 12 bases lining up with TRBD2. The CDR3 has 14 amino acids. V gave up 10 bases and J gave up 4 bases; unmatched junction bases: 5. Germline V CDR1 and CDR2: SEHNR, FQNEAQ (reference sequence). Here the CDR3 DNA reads TGTGCCACCGCCGGGACTAGCGGGTACAATGAGCAGTTCTTC. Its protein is CATAGTSGYNEQFF.

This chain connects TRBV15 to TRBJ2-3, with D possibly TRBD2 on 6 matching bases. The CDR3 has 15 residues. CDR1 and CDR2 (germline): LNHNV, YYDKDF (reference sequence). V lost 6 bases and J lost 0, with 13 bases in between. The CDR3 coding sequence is TGTGCCACCAGTTCGGGGGTACCCAGCACAGATACGCAGTATTTT. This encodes CATSSGVPSTDTQYF.

CDR3 in amino acids: CASPPPGQVSNEQFF. The CDR3 DNA reads as TGTGCCAGTCCCCCTCCTGGACAGGTATCCAATGAGCAGTTCTTC. V gene TRBV19 combines with J gene TRBJ2-1, with 7 nucleotides matching TRBD1. The CDR3 is 15 amino acids. Germline V gene sequence: CDR1 LNHDA, CDR2 SQIVND (reference sequence). The V segment lost 8 bases and the J segment 6 bases; nucleotides outside the gene matches: 13.

This CDR3 is CASSYPGGYDEQYF. For the CDR3, the DNA is TGCGCCAGCAGCTACCCAGGGGGCTACGACGAGCAGTACTTC. This chain uses TRBV5-1 with TRBJ2-7; 8 bases agree with TRBD1. The junction had 7 bases not matched to a gene; V was cut back by 3 bases and J by 5 bases. This CDR3 spans 14 amino acids. The germline V gene encodes CDR1 SGHRS and CDR2 YFSETQ.

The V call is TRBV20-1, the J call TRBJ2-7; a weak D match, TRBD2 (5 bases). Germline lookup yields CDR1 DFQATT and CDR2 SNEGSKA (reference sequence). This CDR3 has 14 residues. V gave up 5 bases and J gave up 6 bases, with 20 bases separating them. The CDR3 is CSAREMVGLGEQYF. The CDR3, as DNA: TGCAGTGCTCGGGAAATGGTTGGGTTAGGCGAGCAGTACTTC.

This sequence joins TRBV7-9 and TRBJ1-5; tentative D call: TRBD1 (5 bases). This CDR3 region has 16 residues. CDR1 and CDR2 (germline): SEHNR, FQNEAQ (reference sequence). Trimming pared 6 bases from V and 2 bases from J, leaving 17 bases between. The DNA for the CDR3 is TGTGCCAGCAGTCTGGTAAGGGGAGATGGCAATCAGCCCCAGCATTTT. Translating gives CASSLVRGDGNQPQHF.

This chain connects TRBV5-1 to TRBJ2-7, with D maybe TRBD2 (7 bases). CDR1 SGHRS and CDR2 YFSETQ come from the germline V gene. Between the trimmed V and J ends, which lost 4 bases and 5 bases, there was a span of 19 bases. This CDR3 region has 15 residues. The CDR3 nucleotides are TGCGCCAGCAGCCAGGGGACTACGGTGGCACACGAGCAGTACTTC. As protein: CASSQGTTVAHEQYF.

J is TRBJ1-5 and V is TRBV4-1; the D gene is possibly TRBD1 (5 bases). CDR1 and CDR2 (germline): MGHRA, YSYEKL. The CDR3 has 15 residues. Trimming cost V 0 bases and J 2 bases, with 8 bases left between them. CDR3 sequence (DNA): TGCGCCAGCAGCCAAGAAGGGGCCCGCAATCAGCCCCAGCATTTT. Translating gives CASSQEGARNQPQHF.

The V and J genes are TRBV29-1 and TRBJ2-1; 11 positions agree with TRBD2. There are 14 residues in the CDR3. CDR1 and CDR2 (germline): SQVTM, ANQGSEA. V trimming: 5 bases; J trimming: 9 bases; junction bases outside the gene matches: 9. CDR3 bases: TGCAGCGTTCAGGGACTAGCGGCCGGCGGTGAGCAGTTCTTC. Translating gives CSVQGLAAGGEQFF.

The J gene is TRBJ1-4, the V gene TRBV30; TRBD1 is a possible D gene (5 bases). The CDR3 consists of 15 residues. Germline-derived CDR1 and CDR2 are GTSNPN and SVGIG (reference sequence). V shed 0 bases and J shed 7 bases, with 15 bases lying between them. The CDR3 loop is CAWSVLPGLGEKLFF. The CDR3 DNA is TGTGCCTGGAGTGTACTCCCAGGGCTAGGTGAAAAACTGTTTTTT.

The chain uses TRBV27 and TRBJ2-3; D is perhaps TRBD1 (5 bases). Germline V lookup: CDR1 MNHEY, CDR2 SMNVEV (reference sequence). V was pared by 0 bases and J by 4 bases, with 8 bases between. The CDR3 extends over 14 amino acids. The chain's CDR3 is CASSLSGRADTQYF. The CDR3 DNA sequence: TGTGCCAGCAGTTTATCGGGCAGGGCAGATACGCAGTATTTT.

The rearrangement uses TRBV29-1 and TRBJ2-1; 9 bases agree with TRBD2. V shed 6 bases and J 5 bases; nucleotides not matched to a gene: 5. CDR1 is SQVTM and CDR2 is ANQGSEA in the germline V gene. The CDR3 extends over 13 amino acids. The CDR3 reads CSVSSGNNNEQFF. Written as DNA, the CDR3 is TGCAGCGTCTCTAGCGGGAATAACAATGAGCAGTTCTTC.

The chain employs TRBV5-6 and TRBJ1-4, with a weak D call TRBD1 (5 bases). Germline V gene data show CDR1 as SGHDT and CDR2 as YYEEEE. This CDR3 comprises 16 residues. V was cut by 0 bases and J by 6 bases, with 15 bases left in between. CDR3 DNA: TGTGCCAGCAGCTTGGGGGGCGGCAGGGCGGATGAAAAACTGTTTTTT. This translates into CASSLGGGRADEKLFF.